This T cell receptor (beta chain) was found in a study of T cells in Graves' hyperthyroidism and ophthalmopathy (dated by TCRdb to 2018 to 2020). With regard to the full study: Peripheral blood was sampled at the time of initial diagnosis, prior to any treatment. A discovery cohort of fewer than 110 patients, 43 with Graves' ophthalmopathy and more than 55 with stable Graves' hyperthyroidism, was used to find distinguishing TCR V-J signatures. Prospective prediction of ophthalmopathy was tested in an independent validation cohort of 18 hyperthyroidism patients and 15 to 17 patients who later progressed to ophthalmopathy. For training and testing, the roughly 97 patients in the discovery cohort were randomly divided in a 7:3 ratio. In addition, the study compared T-cell repertoires in thyroid tissue and in blood from over 5 Graves' hyperthyroidism patients. After blood sampling, hyperthyroidism patients were treated with methimazole at a starting dose of 30 mg daily, and ophthalmopathy patients were treated with high-dose intravenous methylprednisolone. The paper describes TCR Vbeta CDR3 sequencing of 140 or so peripheral blood samples, made up of 43 ophthalmopathy patients, some 76 hyperthyroidism patients and about 17 progressor patients.

Stable Graves' hyperthyroidism was defined as no progression to ophthalmopathy during 18 months of follow-up. Hyperthyroidism patients were newly diagnosed, had a disease duration of under 2 months, and were aged 18 to 65 years. Exclusion was applied to patients with uncontrolled infections, other autoimmune diseases, pregnancy or lactation. Diagnoses were established on the basis of clinical symptoms, serum thyroxine and TRAb, thyroid ultrasound, and orbital computed tomography. PBMCs were separated from roughly 10 ml of fresh peripheral blood using Ficoll-Paque density gradient centrifugation. Total RNA was extracted using Trizol reagent, and RNA quality was assessed on an Agilent 2100 Bioanalyzer. This clonotype has more than one count but fewer than ten. Its antigen has not been determined. Base qualities are not at hand, and no much larger clone is one base apart. Amplification of TCR beta CDR3 regions was carried out from RNA transcripts. The TCR CDR3 was subjected to a first round of RT-PCR using the HTBI primer set and the Qiagen OneStep RT-PCR kit. Libraries were constructed in a second round of multiplex PCR, after which size selection and purification were performed. Paired-end sequencing of the libraries was performed with 100 bp reads on an Illumina HiSeq2000. The authors' pipeline ran thus. Raw data were processed with SOAPnuke, discarding reads with adapters, uncalled bases, mean Phred below 15, or no exact constant-primer or identifier match. High-quality paired reads were merged with COPE v1.2.5, and unique nucleotide sequences were defined as clonotypes. MiTCR v1.1 was used to align the clonotypes against IMGT TRBV, TRBD and TRBJ reference segments. Analysis was restricted to V-J combinations with a frequency above 0.0001, which covered 98% to 99.2% of repertoires. The TCS score was defined as the ratio of F50 (clonal expansion) to E x V (chaos), calculated using BLOSUM62-based TCRdist between CDR3 peptides within each V-J. Welch's t-statistics and random forest reduced around 510 V-J features to 10 to 15, which were used in a naive Bayes classifier (R e1071). TCRdb trimmed public reads at Q25 via fastp, called clones via MiXCR and kept in-frame beta chains. Each entry is one CDR3 protein sequence, shown with its most common DNA and genes. TCRdb's processing, not the study's, gives the V and J calls here. This sample is represented by around 350,000 distinct CDR3 sequences; 25% of them were singletons. The top ten constitute about 70% of the sample.

Broader findings and caveats from the paper: Most expanded thyroid clonotypes (frequency above 0.001) were also detected in blood, suggesting blood repertoires may reflect thyroid immune responses. In cross-validation, a model built on a 13 V-J signature told ophthalmopathy apart from stable hyperthyroidism with 85% to 90% sensitivity and around 83% specificity, and in testing the same model reached 80%/75%. Sample size was not statistically predetermined, and blinding of investigators to group allocation was not performed. During validation, the model predicted progression to ophthalmopathy a median of around six months ahead of onset, with 70.59% sensitivity and almost 75% specificity.

Counted from cysteine to phenylalanine, this CDR3 has 14 amino acids. Only the CDR3 region is kept as DNA, spanning 42 bases read in frame from base 1. Via the germline V gene, CDR1 is MGHDK and CDR2 SYGVNS. V is shortened by 3 bases, J by 8 bases, and the region joining them spans 13 bases. The rearrangement joined TRBV25-1 to TRBJ2-2; the D region is possibly TRBD1 or TRBD2, each matching across 5 bases. The sample taken for sequencing was blood. This TCR was recovered from a man over 45 with Graves' hyperthyroidism. The nucleotide sequence reads as follows: TGTGCCAGCAGTGACTCACCGGGGACGGGGGAGCTGTTTTTT. This is translated as CASSDSPGTGELFF.